This T cell receptor beta chain was identified during a study of blood T cells in healthy people across ages. Overall study context: Every two T cells gave about one barcoded beta molecule via template switching.

With regard to this clonotype: Its antigen remains unknown.

The second PCR ran roughly 6 to 11 cycles with a sample-barcoded 5' primer and J-beta primers. The template-switch adaptor, which had 12 random nucleotides, put a tag on each cDNA molecule. From the 5' RACE reads, TCRdb called clonotypes with MiXCR, one entry per CDR3 protein. The table has roughly 1.5 million distinct CDR3 sequences, roughly 43% seen once. The study's findings and limits: Whereas aged donors had fewer naive CD4+ cells, long-lived donors had more of them and higher diversity.

Germline V lookup: CDR1 SNHLY, CDR2 FYNNEI. V lost 6 bases, J lost 8 bases, and 6 bases stayed unmatched. The CDR3 contains 14 residues. The specimen was blood. This TCR was sampled from a woman aged 18-35 years in good health. The rearrangement joins TRBV2 to TRBJ1-6; 8 positions match TRBD1. CDR3 bases: TGTGCCAGCAGAGTAGACAGGGGAGATTCACCCCTCCACTTT. This sequence encodes CASRVDRGDSPLHF. The full variable domain, in which reference TRBV2 and TRBJ1-6 provide the parts outside the CDR3, is EPEVTQTPSHQVTQMGQEVILRCVPISNHLYFYWYRQILGQKVEFLVSFYNNEISEKSEIFDDQFSVERPDGSNFTLKIRSTKLEDSAMYFCASRVDRGDSPLHFGNGTRLTVT.